This T cell receptor beta chain was sequenced in a study of T-cell reconstitution after alpha-beta-depleted transplantation in children. Unique molecular identifiers were used to barcode this TCRbeta library. From the PCR reads, TCRdb called clonotypes with MiXCR, one entry per CDR3 protein. The sample contains about 490,000 distinct CDR3 sequences, over 9.5% of which appear only once. Study-wide findings and caveats: Diversity of TCRbeta at day 60 was high in some patients, arising from surviving recipient T cells and thymic progenitors. The authors attributed T-cell counts and diversity one year after transplant mostly to newly produced T cells. As was reported, about two months after transplant, alpha-beta T cells came from several hundred expanded graft clones.

Many counts were recorded for this clonotype. Its antigen is as yet unknown. CDR1 MGHRA and CDR2 YSYEKL come from the germline V gene. The length of the CDR3 is 14 residues. V lost 3 bases and J lost 3, with 11 bases in between. The chain joins TRBV4-1 to TRBJ1-1, with D unresolved. This specimen was PBMCs, taken before TCRalphabeta/CD19-depleted stem cell transplant. The source of this sequence is a child aged 2-15 years with inherited bone marrow failure, due to receive a stem cell transplant. The CDR3 DNA reads as TGCGCCAGCAGCCACAGGCTAAAGGACACTGAAGCTTTCTTT. This encodes CASSHRLKDTEAFF.